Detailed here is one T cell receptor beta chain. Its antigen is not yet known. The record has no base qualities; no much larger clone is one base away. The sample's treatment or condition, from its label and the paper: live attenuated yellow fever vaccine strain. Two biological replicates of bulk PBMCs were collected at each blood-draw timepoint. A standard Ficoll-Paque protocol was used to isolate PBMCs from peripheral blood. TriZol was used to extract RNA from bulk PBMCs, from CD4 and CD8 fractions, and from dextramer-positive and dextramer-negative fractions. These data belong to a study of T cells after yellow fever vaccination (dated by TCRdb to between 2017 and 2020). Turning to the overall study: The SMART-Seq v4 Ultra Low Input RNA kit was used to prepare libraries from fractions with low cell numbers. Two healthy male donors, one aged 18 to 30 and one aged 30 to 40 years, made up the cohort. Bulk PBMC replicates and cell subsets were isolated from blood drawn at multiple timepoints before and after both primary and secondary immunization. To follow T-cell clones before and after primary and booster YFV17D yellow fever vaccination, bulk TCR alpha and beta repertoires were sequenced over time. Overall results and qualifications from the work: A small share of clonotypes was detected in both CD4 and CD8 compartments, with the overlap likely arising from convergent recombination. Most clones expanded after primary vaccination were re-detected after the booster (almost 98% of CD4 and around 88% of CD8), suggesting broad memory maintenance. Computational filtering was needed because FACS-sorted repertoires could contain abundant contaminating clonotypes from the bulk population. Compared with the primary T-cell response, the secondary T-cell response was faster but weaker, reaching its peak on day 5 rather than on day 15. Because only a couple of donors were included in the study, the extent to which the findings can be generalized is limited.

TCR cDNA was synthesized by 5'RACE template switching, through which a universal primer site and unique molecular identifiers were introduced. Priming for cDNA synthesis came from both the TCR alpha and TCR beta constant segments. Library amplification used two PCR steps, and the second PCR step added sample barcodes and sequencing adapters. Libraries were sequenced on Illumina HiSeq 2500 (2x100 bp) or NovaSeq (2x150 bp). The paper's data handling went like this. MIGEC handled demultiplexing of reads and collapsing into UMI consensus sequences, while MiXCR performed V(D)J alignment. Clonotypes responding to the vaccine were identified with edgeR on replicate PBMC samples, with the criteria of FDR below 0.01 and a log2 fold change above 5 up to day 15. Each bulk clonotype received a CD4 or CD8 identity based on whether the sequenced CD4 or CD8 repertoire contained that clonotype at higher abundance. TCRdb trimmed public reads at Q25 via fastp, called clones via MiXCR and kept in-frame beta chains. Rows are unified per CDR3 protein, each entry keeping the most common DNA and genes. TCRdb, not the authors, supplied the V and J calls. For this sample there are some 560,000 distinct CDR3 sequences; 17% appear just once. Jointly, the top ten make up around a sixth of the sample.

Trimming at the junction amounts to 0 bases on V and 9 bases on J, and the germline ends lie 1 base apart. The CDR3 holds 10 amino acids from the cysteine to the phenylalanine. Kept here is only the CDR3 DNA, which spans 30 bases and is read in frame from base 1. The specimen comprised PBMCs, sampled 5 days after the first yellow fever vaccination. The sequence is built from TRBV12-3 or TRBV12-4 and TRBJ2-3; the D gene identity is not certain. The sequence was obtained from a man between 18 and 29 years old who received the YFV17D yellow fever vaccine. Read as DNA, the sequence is TGTGCCAGCAGTTTAGCAACGCAGTATTTT. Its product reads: CASSLATQYF.